This entry lists 26 T cell receptor beta chains sequenced from one sample in a study of blood T cell repertoires in COVID-19. This table comes from immunoSEQ multiplex PCR, and its TCRdb copy is limited to in-frame clones, with some not included. This sample has around 63,000 clones, with 88% found just once. Sequenced: peripheral blood. These receptors were obtained from a man between 50 and 59 years old with active COVID-19.

This chain joins TRBV11-2 and TRBJ2-7; D possibly corresponds to TRBD2 (5 bases). V lost 4 bases and J 4 bases, leaving 8 bases between the germline ends. The CDR3 has 12 residues. Germline V lookup: CDR1 SGHAT, CDR2 FQNNGV. CDR3 loop: CASSSTGYEQYF. The CDR3 DNA reads TGTGCCAGCAGCTCTACGGGATACGAGCAGTACTTC.

V and J are TRBV6-1 and TRBJ1-6; TRBD1 matches 11 bases. Per germline, CDR1 MNHNS and CDR2 SASEGT. J gave up 10 bases and V 3 bases, and 8 bases lay outside the gene matches. The CDR3 loop spans 16 amino acids. CDR3 in amino acids: CASSEPGQGVQSPLHF. The CDR3 region has the DNA TGTGCCAGCAGTGAGCCGGGACAGGGGGTGCAATCACCCCTCCACTTT.

J is TRBJ2-1 and V is TRBV19; 7 bases agree with TRBD2. Trimming took 5 bases from V and 12 from J; bases not matched to a gene: 16. Germline V gene sequence: CDR1 LNHDA, CDR2 SQIVND (reference sequence). The length of the CDR3 is 15 residues. The CDR3 DNA reads TGTGCCAGTAGTCAGCCACAAAGACTAGCCGGGAGGCAGTTCTTC. Protein sequence: CASSQPQRLAGRQFF.

In this sample, this clone turned up once. The gene calls are TRBV30 and TRBJ2-7; 12 positions match TRBD1. Germline values: CDR1 GTSNPN, CDR2 SVGIG (reference sequence). CDR3 length: 15 residues. V lost 1 base, J lost 4 bases, and 5 bases stayed unmatched. CDR3 in DNA: TGTGCCTGGAGTGAAGGGACAGGGGGCAAGTACGAGCAGTACTTC. This codes for CAWSEGTGGKYEQYF.

The rearrangement uses TRBV6-2 or TRBV6-3 and TRBJ2-7; a weak D match, TRBD2 (5 bases). Between the trimmed V and J ends, which lost 2 bases and 3 bases, there was a span of 17 bases. Germline V gene data show CDR1 as MNHEY and CDR2 as SVGEGT. This CDR3 comprises 16 residues. The CDR3 DNA reads as TGTGCCAGCAGTTACGATGGCGGGTTAAAAGGCTACGAGCAGTACTTC. Its translation is CASSYDGGLKGYEQYF.

This clone was detected only a few times. The rearrangement uses TRBV20-1 and TRBJ2-3, with D maybe TRBD2 (5 bases). Germline CDR1 is DFQATT and CDR2 is SNEGSKA (reference sequence). The CDR3 extends over 16 amino acids. The V end lost 3 bases, the J end lost 1 base, and 17 bases lay between the germline ends. The CDR3, as DNA: TGCAGTGCTAGTCTCTCTAGCTTTGAACGCACAGATACGCAGTATTTT. This codes for CSASLSSFERTDTQYF.

J is TRBJ2-7 and V is TRBV20-1; 8 bases are a match to TRBD1. This CDR3 is built from 15 residues. CDR1 and CDR2 from the germline V gene are DFQATT and SNEGSKA (reference sequence). Unmatched junction bases numbered 11, after V lost 3 bases and J lost 4 bases. CDR3 coding DNA: TGCAGTGCTAGTAATTTCAGGGGGCGAGGATACGAGCAGTACTTC. Residues: CSASNFRGRGYEQYF.

The chain has TRBV6-1 and TRBJ1-2; unclear D gene. CDR1 and CDR2 (germline): MNHNS, SASEGT. Trimming removed 3 bases at V and 7 bases at J, with 9 bases between. The CDR3 is 12 residues long. The CDR3: CASSEAGIGYTF. Written as DNA, the CDR3 is TGTGCCAGCAGTGAGGCGGGAATTGGCTACACCTTC.

The rearrangement links TRBV3-1 (or the pseudogene TRBV3-2) to TRBJ1-1, with TRBD1 matching 8 bases. V shed 3 bases and J 4 bases; nucleotides not matched to a gene: 1. The CDR3 spans 13 residues. Germline assignment: CDR1 LGHDT and CDR2 YNNKEL (reference sequence). CDR3 amino acids: CASSHQGATEAFF. In DNA, the CDR3 is TGTGCCAGCAGCCATCAGGGGGCCACTGAAGCTTTCTTT.

The chain combines TRBV3-1 (or the pseudogene TRBV3-2) with TRBJ1-2; 10 bases are a match to TRBD1. Germline V gene sequence: CDR1 LGHDT, CDR2 YNNKEL (reference sequence). V gave up 1 base and J gave up 8 bases; unmatched junction bases: 13. The CDR3 length is 17 residues. CDR3 sequence reads: CASSQGVTGGGRLGYTF. The CDR3 DNA is TGTGCCAGCAGCCAAGGGGTGACAGGGGGCGGAAGGTTAGGCTACACCTTC.

The gene calls are TRBV11-2 and TRBJ2-3, with TRBD2 identical over 11 bases. The germline V gene encodes CDR1 SGHAT and CDR2 FQNNGV. Trimming took 5 bases from V and 5 from J; bases not matched to a gene: 6. The CDR3 runs to 15 residues. The CDR3 sequence: CASSLTSGVRDTQYF. CDR3 sequence (DNA): TGTGCCAGCAGCCTGACTAGCGGGGTGAGAGATACGCAGTATTTT.

The V call is TRBV6-1, the J call TRBJ2-7; D might be TRBD2 (5 bases). Trimming cost V 1 base and J 1 base, with 17 bases left between them. Germline loops: CDR1 MNHNS, CDR2 SASEGT. The CDR3 has 17 amino acids. CDR3 sequence: CASSEVYPGYRSYEQYF. Written as DNA, the CDR3 is TGTGCCAGCAGTGAAGTCTATCCGGGGTATAGGTCCTACGAGCAGTACTTC.

The CDR3 protein is CASSEGTGGRYEQYF. CDR3 in DNA: TGTGCCAGCAGTGAAGGGACGGGGGGGCGGTACGAGCAGTACTTC. This chain joins TRBV2 and TRBJ2-7, with 8 nucleotides matching TRBD2. This CDR3 is built from 15 residues. Germline assignment: CDR1 SNHLY and CDR2 FYNNEI. The J segment lost 4 bases and the V segment lost 1 base, leaving 6 bases of the junction unmatched.

The V and J genes are TRBV28 and TRBJ2-3; 9 nucleotides align to TRBD2. CDR3 length: 16 residues. Germline V lookup: CDR1 MDHEN, CDR2 SYDVKM. Trimming at V came to 4 bases and at J to 5 bases, leaving 10 bases not matched to a gene. CDR3 amino acids: CASSSPRGGSVDTQYF. The CDR3 DNA reads TGTGCCAGCAGTTCACCGCGGGGGGGGTCAGTAGATACGCAGTATTTT.

J is TRBJ2-5 and V is TRBV20-1, with TRBD2 as a possible D gene (5 bases). Germline CDR1 DFQATT, CDR2 SNEGSKA (reference sequence). With 3 bases removed from V and 1 base from J, the gap between germline ends came to 12 bases. The CDR3 is 14 amino acids. For the CDR3, the DNA is TGCAGTGCTAGTGGACTCGCGGCCCAAGAGACCCAGTACTTC. Translated: CSASGLAAQETQYF.

This clone was seen just once. V gene TRBV6-5 combines with J gene TRBJ2-3; D perhaps matches TRBD1 (5 bases). The germline V gene encodes CDR1 MNHEY and CDR2 SVGAGI. There are 14 residues in the CDR3. V gave up 3 bases and J gave up 6 bases, with 13 bases separating them. In DNA, the CDR3 is TGTGCCAGCAGTTATATCCCGACAGCCGATACGCAGTATTTT. Its protein is CASSYIPTADTQYF.

DNA of the CDR3: TGTGCCAGCAGTTTCCTCGCGGGGGGGCTCGAGCAGTACTTC. This translates into CASSFLAGGLEQYF. V usage is TRBV28 and J usage is TRBJ2-7; 9 nucleotides agree with TRBD2. The V gene end was trimmed by 3 bases and the J gene end by 6 bases; junction bases not matched to a gene: 6. This CDR3 contains 14 residues. CDR1 MDHEN and CDR2 SYDVKM come from the germline V gene.

V usage is TRBV19 and J usage is TRBJ2-1; 11 bases align to TRBD2. The CDR3 contains 14 residues. Trimming took 3 bases from V and 9 from J; bases not matched to a gene: 4. CDR1 and CDR2 (germline): LNHDA, SQIVND (reference sequence). The CDR3 loop reads CASSISLAGGEQFF. The CDR3 nucleotides read TGTGCCAGTAGTATTTCTCTAGCGGGAGGTGAGCAGTTCTTC.

This chain connects TRBV19 to TRBJ2-1; no firm D call. V lost 4 bases and J 7 bases, leaving 17 bases between the germline ends. The CDR3 sequence is 15 residues long. Germline CDR1 is LNHDA and CDR2 is SQIVND (reference sequence). In DNA form, the CDR3 reads TGTGCCAGTAGTACCCCGACGGAAGACAAAAATGAGCAGTTCTTC. It translates to CASSTPTEDKNEQFF.

The V gene is TRBV7-2, the J gene TRBJ2-4, with 12 nucleotides matching TRBD2. The CDR3 is 19 amino acids. Germline V gene data show CDR1 as SGHTA and CDR2 as FQGNSA. V was clipped by 5 bases and J by 2 bases; unmatched bases: 13. The CDR3 here is CASSRAASGGAMTKNIQYF. In DNA, the CDR3 is TGTGCCAGCAGCCGGGCGGCTAGCGGGGGGGCCATGACCAAAAACATTCAGTACTTC.

V usage is TRBV7-2 and J usage is TRBJ2-3, with 11 bases aligning to TRBD2. The CDR3 extends over 17 amino acids. The V gene end was trimmed by 4 bases and the J gene end by 0 bases; junction bases not matched to a gene: 6. The germline gives CDR1 SGHTA, CDR2 FQGNSA. CDR3 sequence reads: CASSSRRLAGSTDTQYF. The DNA for the CDR3 is TGTGCCAGCAGCTCTCGGAGACTAGCGGGGAGCACAGATACGCAGTATTTT.

The chain uses TRBV7-8 and TRBJ2-7; 10 bases line up with TRBD1. Germline V gene sequence: CDR1 SGHVS, CDR2 FQNEAQ. The V gene end was trimmed by 6 bases and the J gene end by 3 bases; junction bases not matched to a gene: 5. The CDR3 is 14 residues long. Written as DNA, the CDR3 is TGTGCCAGCAGTTCAGACAGGGGGCACTACGAGCAGTACTTC. Amino acids: CASSSDRGHYEQYF. The full variable domain, in which reference TRBV7-8 and TRBJ2-7 provide the parts outside the CDR3, is GAGVSQSPRYKVAKRGQDVALRCDPISGHVSLFWYQQALGQGPEFLTYFQNEAQLDKSGLPSDRFFAERPEGSVSTLKIQRTQQEDSAVYLCASSSDRGHYEQYFGPGTRLTVT.

CDR3 coding DNA: TGTGCCAGCAGTCATGGACAGGGCTACGAGCAGTACTTC. Translation: CASSHGQGYEQYF. The chain uses TRBV12-3 or TRBV12-4 and TRBJ2-7, with 8 nucleotides matching TRBD1. J lost 3 bases, V lost 5 bases, and 3 bases had no gene match. This CDR3 has 13 residues.

V is TRBV15 and J is TRBJ2-3; 7 bases align to TRBD2. This CDR3 is 15 amino acids long. V shed 6 bases, J shed 10 bases, and the junction held 16 bases outside the gene matches. CDR1 is LNHNV, CDR2 YYDKDF, per germline (reference sequence). CDR3 region: CATSSGLTVGGAQYF. DNA of the CDR3: TGTGCCACCAGTTCGGGACTCACGGTGGGAGGGGCGCAGTATTTT.

This clone was found a few times. V is TRBV6-5 and J is TRBJ2-7; 12 bases align to TRBD2. Trimming at V came to 7 bases and at J to 6 bases, leaving 4 bases not matched to a gene. Germline values: CDR1 MNHEY, CDR2 SVGAGI. The CDR3 extends over 13 amino acids. The CDR3 protein is CASTPGLAGEQYF. As DNA, the CDR3 is TGTGCCAGCACCCCGGGACTAGCGGGCGAGCAGTACTTC.

J is TRBJ2-7 and V is TRBV19, with D possibly being TRBD1 (5 bases). The CDR3 consists of 13 residues. In germline, CDR1 is LNHDA, CDR2 SQIVND (reference sequence). Trimming left V 3 bases short and J 3 bases short, with 9 bases between. The CDR3 reads CASSMGRDYEQYF. The DNA of the CDR3 is TGTGCCAGTAGTATGGGCAGGGACTACGAGCAGTACTTC.